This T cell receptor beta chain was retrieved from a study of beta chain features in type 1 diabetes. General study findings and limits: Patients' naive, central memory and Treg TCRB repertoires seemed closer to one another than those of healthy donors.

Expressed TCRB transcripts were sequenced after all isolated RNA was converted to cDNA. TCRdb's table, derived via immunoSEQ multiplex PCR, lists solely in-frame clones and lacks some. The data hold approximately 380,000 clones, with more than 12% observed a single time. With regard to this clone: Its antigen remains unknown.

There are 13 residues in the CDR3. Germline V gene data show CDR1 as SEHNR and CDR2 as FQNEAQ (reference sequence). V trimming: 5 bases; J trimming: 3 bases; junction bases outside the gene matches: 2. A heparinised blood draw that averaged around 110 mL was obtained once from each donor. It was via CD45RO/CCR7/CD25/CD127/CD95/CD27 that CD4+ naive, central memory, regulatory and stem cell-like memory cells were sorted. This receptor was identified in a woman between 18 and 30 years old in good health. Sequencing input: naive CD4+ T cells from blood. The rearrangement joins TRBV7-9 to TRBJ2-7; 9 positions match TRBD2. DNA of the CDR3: TGTGCCAGCAGCGCGGGAGGGGTCTACGAGCAGTACTTC. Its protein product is CASSAGGVYEQYF.